This TCR beta chain was sequenced in a study of graft-versus-host responses after intestinal transplantation. Study-wide background: For approximately three years after anti-thymocyte globulin induction, all recipients took tacrolimus and steroids. Study-wide points: Circulating GvH clone levels at their peak were associated with HvG declines (early post-transplant).

For this clone: What it binds is not known.

The CDR3 runs 15 residues. The germline CDR1 and CDR2 sequences are MNHNS and SASEGT. J lost 5 bases, V lost 3 bases, and 6 bases had no gene match. Assay: immunoSEQ multiplex PCR; the TCRdb copy retains only in-frame clones and omits some. The sample lists approximately 50,000 clones, around 90% occurring once. The material was PBMCs, obtained 26 days after transplant. The sequence came from a human patient who received an intestinal transplant, so some T cells may come from the graft donor. The chain links TRBV6-1 to TRBJ1-1; 10 bases align to TRBD1. This CDR3 is CASSDPWTGGTEAFF. CDR3 nucleotides: TGTGCCAGCAGTGACCCCTGGACAGGGGGGACTGAAGCTTTCTTT.